The 8 T cell receptor beta chains below come from one sample, sequenced in a study of blood T cell repertoires in COVID-19. Using immunoSEQ multiplex PCR, the repertoire was profiled, and TCRdb retains in-frame clones only, with some absent. The sample carries about 320,000 clones, around nine tenths recorded once. The sequenced material came from PBMCs or T cells enriched from blood (not recorded which). The receptors shown here come from a man between 60 and 70 years old who had recovered from COVID-19.

V is TRBV29-1 and J is TRBJ1-4; weak D call: TRBD1 (6 bases). The V gene lost 7 bases and the J gene lost 4 bases, with 16 bases spanning the gap. Germline V gene lookup returns CDR1 SQVTM and CDR2 ANQGSEA. The length of the CDR3 is 14 residues. This chain's CDR3 is CSGRDTGNNEKLFF. In DNA, the CDR3 is TGCAGCGGTCGGGATACAGGGAATAATGAAAAACTGTTTTTT.

The chain combines TRBV18 with TRBJ2-7; 7 positions agree with TRBD1. The V gene's germline CDR1 is KGHSH and CDR2 LQKENI. The trim removed 3 bases at V and 3 bases at J, leaving 8 bases unmatched. The CDR3 is 15 residues long. The CDR3 nucleotides are TGTGCCAGCTCACCTCGGCGCGACAGGGACTACGAGCAGTACTTC. This translates into CASSPRRDRDYEQYF.

J is TRBJ1-3 and V is TRBV7-7; 12 bases line up with TRBD1. Per germline, CDR1 SSHAT and CDR2 FNYEAQ (reference sequence). This CDR3 is built from 15 residues. The CDR3 coding sequence is TGTGCTTTTATTCGGGACAGGGGGCCTGGAAACACCATATATTTT. Translating gives CAFIRDRGPGNTIYF.

This chain links TRBV2 with TRBJ1-3; TRBD1 aligns across 9 bases. With V trimmed by 6 bases and J by 0 bases, 9 bases remained unmatched. The length of the CDR3 is 17 residues. The germline gives CDR1 SNHLY, CDR2 FYNNEI. CDR3 bases: TGTGCCAGCAGCGGGGACAGGGCGGGGATCTCTGGAAACACCATATATTTT. Translating it yields CASSGDRAGISGNTIYF.

This chain uses TRBV4-1 with TRBJ1-5; a possible D gene is TRBD1 (6 bases). CDR1 and CDR2 from the germline V gene are MGHRA and YSYEKL. This CDR3 spans 17 amino acids. V lost 5 bases, J lost 0 bases, and 17 bases lay in between. CDR3 region: CASSSHRTEYSNQPQHF. The CDR3 DNA is TGCGCCAGCAGCTCTCATAGGACAGAGTATAGCAATCAGCCCCAGCATTTT.

The CDR3 loop is CASSSRQGHKETQYF. The CDR3 DNA is TGTGCCAGCAGCTCCCGACAGGGGCACAAAGAGACCCAGTACTTC. V usage is TRBV11-2 and J usage is TRBJ2-5; TRBD1 aligns across 8 bases. Losses at the gene ends were 4 bases for V and 3 bases for J; bases not matched to a gene: 7. Germline-derived CDR1 and CDR2 are SGHAT and FQNNGV. CDR3 length: 15 amino acids.

V and J are TRBV10-3 and TRBJ2-2; D perhaps matches TRBD1 (5 bases). This CDR3 has 16 residues. Germline V gives CDR1 ENHRY, CDR2 SYGVKD. With 2 bases removed from V and 4 bases from J, the gap between germline ends came to 14 bases. CDR3: CAISEQGAVGTGELFF. The CDR3 bases are TGTGCCATCAGTGAGCAAGGGGCTGTGGGCACCGGGGAGCTGTTTTTT.

The V gene is TRBV24-1, the J gene TRBJ1-6; a possible D gene is TRBD1 (6 bases). Per the germline V gene, CDR1 is KGHDR and CDR2 is SFDVKD. CDR3 size: 13 residues. CDR3 in DNA: TGTGCTACCGCCCCCTCCAGGGGTTCACCCCTCCACTTT. Its translation: CATAPSRGSPLHF.